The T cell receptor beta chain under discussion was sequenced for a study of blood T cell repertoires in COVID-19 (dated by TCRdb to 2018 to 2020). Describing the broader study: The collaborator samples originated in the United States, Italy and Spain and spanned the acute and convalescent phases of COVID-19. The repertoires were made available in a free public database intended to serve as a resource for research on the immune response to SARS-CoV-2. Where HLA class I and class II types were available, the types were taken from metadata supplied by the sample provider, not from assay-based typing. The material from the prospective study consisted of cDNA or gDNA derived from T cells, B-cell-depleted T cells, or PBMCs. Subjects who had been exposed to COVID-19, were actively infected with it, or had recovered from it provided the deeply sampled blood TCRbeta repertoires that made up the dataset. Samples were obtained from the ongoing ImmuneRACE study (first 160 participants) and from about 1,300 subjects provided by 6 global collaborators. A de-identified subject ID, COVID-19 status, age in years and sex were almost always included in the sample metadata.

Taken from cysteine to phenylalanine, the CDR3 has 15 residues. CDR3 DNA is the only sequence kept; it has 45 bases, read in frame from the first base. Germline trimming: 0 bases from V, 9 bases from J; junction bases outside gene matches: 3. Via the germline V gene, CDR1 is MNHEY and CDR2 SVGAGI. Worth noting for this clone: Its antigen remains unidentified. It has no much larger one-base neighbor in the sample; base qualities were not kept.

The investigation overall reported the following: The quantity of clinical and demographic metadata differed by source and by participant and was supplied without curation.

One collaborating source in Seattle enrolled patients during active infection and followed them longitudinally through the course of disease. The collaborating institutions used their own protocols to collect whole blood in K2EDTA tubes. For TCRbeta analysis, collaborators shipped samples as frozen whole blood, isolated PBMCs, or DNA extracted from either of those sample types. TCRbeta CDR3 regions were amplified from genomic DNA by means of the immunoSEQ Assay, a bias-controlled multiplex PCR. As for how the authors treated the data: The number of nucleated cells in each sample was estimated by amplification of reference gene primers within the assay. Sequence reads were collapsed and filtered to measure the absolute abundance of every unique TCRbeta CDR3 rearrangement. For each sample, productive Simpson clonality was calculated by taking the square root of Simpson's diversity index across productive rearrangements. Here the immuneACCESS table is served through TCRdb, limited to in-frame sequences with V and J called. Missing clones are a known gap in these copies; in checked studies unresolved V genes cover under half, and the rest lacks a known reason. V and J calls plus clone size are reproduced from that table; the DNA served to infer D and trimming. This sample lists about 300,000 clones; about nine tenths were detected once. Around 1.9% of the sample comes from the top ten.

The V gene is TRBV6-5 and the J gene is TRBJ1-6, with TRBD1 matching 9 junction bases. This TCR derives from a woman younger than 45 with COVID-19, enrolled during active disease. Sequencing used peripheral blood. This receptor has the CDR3 CASSYSGTGFSPLHF. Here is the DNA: TGTGCCAGCAGTTACTCCGGGACAGGGTTTTCACCCCTCCACTTT.